The T cell receptor beta chain described here comes from a study of patients and donors after allogeneic stem cell transplantation. TCRdb independently ran MiXCR on the RT-PCR reads; one entry per CDR3 protein. The table has some 150,000 distinct CDR3 sequences, over 30% seen once; the top ten hold 50%. Germline CDR1 SGHNT, CDR2 YYREEE (reference sequence). The CDR3 has 14 residues. The V and J ends lost 0 bases and 4 bases respectively, with 10 bases between them. The sequencing sample was made of blood, either unsorted or a sorted T cell fraction (not recorded which). This receptor was obtained from a human donor who was either an allogeneic HSCT recipient or a stem cell or donor lymphocyte infusion donor (not recorded which). It is not recorded whose cells these are; they may come from a transplant donor. The chain carries TRBV5-4 and TRBJ1-1, with D unclear. CDR3 loop: CASSLAVFGTEAFF. The CDR3 bases are TGTGCCAGCAGCTTGGCTGTTTTCGGCACTGAAGCTTTCTTT.